This TCR beta chain is drawn from a study of blood T cell repertoires in COVID-19. About the study: Collection of acute and convalescent COVID-19 samples took place in the United States, Italy and Spain. PBMCs, B-cell-depleted T cells, or T cells provided the cDNA or gDNA that made up the material.

Seattle patient enrollment occurred during active infection, with longitudinal follow-up thereafter. The CDR3 loop spans 15 amino acids. Unmatched junction bases numbered 4, after V lost 3 bases and J lost 7 bases. Per germline, CDR1 LNHDA and CDR2 SQIVND (reference sequence). How the authors handled the data: Estimation of nucleated cell counts relied on the amplification of reference gene primers. Sequenced by immunoSEQ multiplex PCR; TCRdb stores in-frame clones only, minus some. V, J and clone size derive from that table, while D and trimming were established from the DNA sequence. In the table there are some 150,000 clones, roughly 80% of which are singletons.

The TCR was taken from a woman aged 60-75 years with COVID-19, enrolled during active disease. Sequences were obtained from peripheral blood. The chain combines TRBV19 with TRBJ1-6, with 9 nucleotides matching TRBD1. CDR3 region: CASSMRQGENSPLHF. The CDR3 DNA reads as TGTGCCAGTAGTATGCGACAGGGGGAAAATTCACCCCTCCACTTT.